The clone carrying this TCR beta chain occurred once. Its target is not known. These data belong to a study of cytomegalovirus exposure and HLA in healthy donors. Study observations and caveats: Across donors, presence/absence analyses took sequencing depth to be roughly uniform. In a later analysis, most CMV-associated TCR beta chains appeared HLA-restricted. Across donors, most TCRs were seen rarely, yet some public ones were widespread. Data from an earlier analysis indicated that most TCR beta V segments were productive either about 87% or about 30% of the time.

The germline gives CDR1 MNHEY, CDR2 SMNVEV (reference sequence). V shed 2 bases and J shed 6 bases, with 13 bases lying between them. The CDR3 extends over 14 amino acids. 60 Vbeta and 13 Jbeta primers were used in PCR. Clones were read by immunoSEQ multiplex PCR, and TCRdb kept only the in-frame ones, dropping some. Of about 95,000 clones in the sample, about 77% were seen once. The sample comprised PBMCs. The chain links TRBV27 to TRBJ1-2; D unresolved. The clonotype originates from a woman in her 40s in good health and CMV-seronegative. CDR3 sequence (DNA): TGTGCCAGCAGTTTAGCTTACCCGGGAGATGGCTACACCTTC. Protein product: CASSLAYPGDGYTF.